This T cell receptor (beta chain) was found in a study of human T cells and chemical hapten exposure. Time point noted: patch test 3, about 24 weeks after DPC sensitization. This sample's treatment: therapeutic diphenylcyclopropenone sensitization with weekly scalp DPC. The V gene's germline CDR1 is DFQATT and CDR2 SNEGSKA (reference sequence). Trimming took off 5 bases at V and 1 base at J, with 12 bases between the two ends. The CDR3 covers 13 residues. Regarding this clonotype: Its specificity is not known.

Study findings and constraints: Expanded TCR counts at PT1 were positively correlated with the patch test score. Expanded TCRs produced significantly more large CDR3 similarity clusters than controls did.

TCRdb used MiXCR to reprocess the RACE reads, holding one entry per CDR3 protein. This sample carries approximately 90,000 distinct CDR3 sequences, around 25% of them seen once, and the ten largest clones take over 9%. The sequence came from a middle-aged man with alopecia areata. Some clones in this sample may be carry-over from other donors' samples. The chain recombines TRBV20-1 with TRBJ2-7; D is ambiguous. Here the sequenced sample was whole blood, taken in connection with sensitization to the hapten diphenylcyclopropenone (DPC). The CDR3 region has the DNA TGCAGTGCTCCGAATACTCCGTCCTACGAGCAGTACTTC. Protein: CSAPNTPSYEQYF.